A selection of T cell receptor beta chains follows, all from one sample in a study of beta chain features in type 1 diabetes. Assay: immunoSEQ multiplex PCR; the TCRdb copy retains only in-frame clones and omits some. The table shows hundreds of thousands of clones, with over 8.5% occurring only once. The sequenced sample was naive CD4+ T cells from blood. These receptors all come from a woman under 30 in good health. Each CDR3 is given with its conserved first and last residue. D genes are given only for firm matches. For some rows the clone size is stated as once, few or many, or as a class when expanded; others skip it.

D gene,J gene,clone size,V gene,CDR3 protein,CDR3 DNA
TRBD2,TRBJ2-1,.,TRBV5-1,CASSYGLAGEFDEQFF,TGCGCCAGCAGCTACGGACTAGCGGGAGAGTTCGATGAGCAGTTCTTC
.,TRBJ2-1,many,TRBV14,CASSQKASYNEQFF,TGTGCCAGCAGCCAAAAAGCTAGTTACAATGAGCAGTTCTTC
TRBD1,TRBJ1-6,.,TRBV30,CAWRETGGLSSPLHF,TGTGCCTGGAGGGAGACAGGGGGCTTAAGTTCACCCCTCCACTTT
.,TRBJ1-3,.,TRBV6-5,CASSYSRGNTIYF,TGTGCCAGCAGTTACTCCAGGGGAAACACCATATATTTT
TRBD1,TRBJ1-6,few,TRBV11-2,CASSFLGQGFSPLHF,TGTGCCAGCAGCTTCTTAGGACAGGGATTTTCACCCCTCCACTTT
.,TRBJ2-2,few,TRBV11-2,CASSPKTPESNTGELFF,TGTGCCAGCAGCCCTAAAACTCCCGAGTCTAACACCGGGGAGCTGTTTTTT
.,TRBJ2-7,.,TRBV27,CASSSALAYEQYF,TGTGCCAGCAGTTCCGCCCTAGCGTATGAGCAGTACTTC
TRBD2,TRBJ2-2,few,TRBV5-1,CASDVGLAGPNTGELFF,TGCGCCAGTGACGTGGGACTAGCGGGACCGAACACCGGGGAGCTGTTTTTT
TRBD2,TRBJ2-1,.,TRBV19,CASSWGLAGSPVGNEQFF,TGTGCCAGTAGTTGGGGACTAGCGGGAAGCCCAGTGGGCAATGAGCAGTTCTTC
.,TRBJ1-5,.,TRBV30,CAWSVAGLGYQPQHF,TGTGCCTGGAGTGTGGCGGGCCTAGGTTATCAGCCCCAGCATTTT
.,TRBJ1-1,.,TRBV27,CASSNPGNLNTEAFF,TGTGCCAGCAGTAACCCAGGGAACTTGAACACTGAAGCTTTCTTT
.,TRBJ2-7,many,TRBV23-1,CASSRGTSPWYEQYF,TGCGCCAGCAGCCGTGGGACATCCCCGTGGTACGAGCAGTACTTC
.,TRBJ1-2,few,TRBV30,CAWSARGKGSYGYTF,TGTGCCTGGAGTGCACGGGGGAAAGGGAGCTATGGCTACACCTTC
.,TRBJ2-2,.,TRBV5-1,CASSLEPGRTTGELFF,TGCGCCAGCAGCTTGGAACCAGGGCGCACCACCGGGGAGCTGTTTTTT
.,TRBJ2-1,.,TRBV4-1,CASSHDNEQFF,TGCGCCAGCAGCCACGACAATGAGCAGTTCTTC
.,TRBJ1-1,.,TRBV7-9,CASSFSENTEAFF,TGTGCCAGCAGCTTTTCAGAGAACACTGAAGCTTTCTTT
.,TRBJ2-1,few,TRBV19,CASSLIQGLGAYNEQFF,TGTGCCAGTAGTTTAATACAGGGTTTGGGCGCCTACAATGAGCAGTTCTTC
.,TRBJ2-7,.,TRBV28,CASTSWGEGSYEQYF,TGTGCCAGCACTTCGTGGGGGGAAGGGAGTTACGAGCAGTACTTC
.,TRBJ2-1,.,TRBV21-1,CASRVGLAGLTRVDFMGNEQFF,TGTGCCAGCAGGGTAGGACTAGCGGGACTTACGCGAGTGGATTTTATGGGCAATGAGCAGTTCTTC
TRBD1,TRBJ1-2,.,TRBV19,CASSIAFGQGGYTF,TGTGCCAGTAGTATAGCCTTCGGACAGGGTGGCTACACCTTC
.,TRBJ1-1,.,TRBV19,CASSRSPEAFF,TGTGCCAGTAGTCGGAGCCCTGAAGCTTTCTTT
TRBD1,TRBJ2-1,.,TRBV7-2,CASSIRQGRVYNEQFF,TGTGCCAGCAGCATTAGACAGGGCCGGGTTTACAATGAGCAGTTCTTC
TRBD1,TRBJ1-1,few,TRBV6-5,CASKIGNRGEAFF,TGTGCCAGCAAGATCGGGAACAGGGGTGAAGCTTTCTTT
TRBD1,TRBJ1-1,.,TRBV27,CASSFDRDGTEAFF,TGTGCCAGCAGTTTCGACAGGGACGGGACTGAAGCTTTCTTT
.,TRBJ2-7,few,TRBV7-6,CASSFGREFEQYF,TGTGCCAGCAGCTTTGGACGGGAGTTCGAGCAGTACTTC
TRBD2,TRBJ2-5,few,TRBV6-5,CASSYGAGGTETQYF,TGTGCCAGCAGTTACGGCGCGGGAGGGACGGAGACCCAGTACTTC
TRBD1,TRBJ1-1,few,TRBV30,CACSGVRGTEAFF,TGTGCCTGTTCGGGTGTCAGGGGGACTGAAGCTTTCTTT
.,TRBJ2-7,.,TRBV2,CASSITGSREQYF,TGTGCCAGCAGTATAACAGGGTCTAGGGAGCAGTACTTC
.,TRBJ1-2,.,TRBV9,CASSAQARGFTYGYTF,TGTGCCAGCAGCGCTCAGGCCAGGGGTTTCACCTATGGCTACACCTTC
TRBD1,TRBJ2-2,.,TRBV6-4,CASSDPSTGSTGELFF,TGTGCCAGCAGTGACCCTTCGACAGGGTCGACCGGGGAGCTGTTTTTT
TRBD2,TRBJ2-5,.,TRBV11-2,CASSPSSGMGETQYF,TGTGCCAGCAGCCCGTCTAGCGGGATGGGGGAGACCCAGTACTTC
.,TRBJ1-1,few,TRBV6-5,CASSSRSASPQQAFF,TGTGCCAGCAGTTCGCGGTCGGCCTCCCCTCAACAAGCTTTCTTT
.,TRBJ2-1,.,TRBV21-1,CASSKTRYSYNEQFF,TGTGCCAGCAGCAAGACACGTTACTCCTACAATGAGCAGTTCTTC
TRBD1,TRBJ2-5,few,TRBV18,CASSPRQTGPQETQYF,TGTGCCAGCTCACCACGACAGACAGGGCCACAAGAGACCCAGTACTTC
.,TRBJ2-1,.,TRBV18,CASSPLEGVGNEQFF,TGTGCCAGCTCACCACTCGAGGGAGTAGGGAATGAGCAGTTCTTC
.,TRBJ2-7,.,TRBV6-6,CASSPPAGQYEQYF,TGTGCCAGCAGTCCCCCGGCTGGACAATACGAGCAGTACTTC
.,TRBJ2-5,few,TRBV5-1,CASSLGRAETQYF,TGCGCCAGCAGCTTAGGCAGGGCGGAGACCCAGTACTTC
.,TRBJ2-7,.,TRBV18,CASSPSGFVYEQYF,TGTGCCAGCTCACCATCCGGTTTTGTCTACGAGCAGTACTTC
.,TRBJ2-4,few,TRBV5-6,CASSTGPNRRDIQYF,TGTGCCAGCAGCACCGGACCCAACAGGAGGGACATTCAGTACTTC